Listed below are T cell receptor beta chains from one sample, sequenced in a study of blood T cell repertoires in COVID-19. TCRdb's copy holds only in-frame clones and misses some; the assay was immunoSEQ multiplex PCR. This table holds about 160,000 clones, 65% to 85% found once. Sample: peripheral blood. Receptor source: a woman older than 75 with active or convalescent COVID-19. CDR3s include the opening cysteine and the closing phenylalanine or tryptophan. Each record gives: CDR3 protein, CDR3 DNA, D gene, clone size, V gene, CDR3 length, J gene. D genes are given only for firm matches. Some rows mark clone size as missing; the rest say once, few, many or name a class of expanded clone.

CASSAFQGNTEAFF | TGTGCCAGCAGCGCCTTTCAGGGGAACACTGAAGCTTTCTTT | - | - | TRBV9 | 14 | TRBJ1-1
CATSPLAYEQYF | TGTGCCACCTCCCCCCTGGCTTACGAGCAGTACTTC | - | once | TRBV21-1 | 12 | TRBJ2-7
CAWSEKLTGSYEQYF | TGTGCCTGGAGTGAAAAGCTCACAGGTTCCTACGAGCAGTACTTC | - | - | TRBV30 | 15 | TRBJ2-7
CASSPPLRGWSTGELFF | TGTGCCAGCTCACCACCCCTCCGGGGGTGGAGCACCGGGGAGCTGTTTTTT | - | - | TRBV18 | 17 | TRBJ2-2
CASSLALGLAYEQYF | TGTGCCAGCAGCTTAGCGCTTGGCCTAGCCTACGAGCAGTACTTC | - | - | TRBV7-2 | 15 | TRBJ2-7
CASRGGGTGSPLHF | TGTGCCAGCAGGGGAGGGGGAACAGGGTCACCCCTCCACTTT | - | - | TRBV6-5 | 14 | TRBJ1-6
CASIDRGQGNNQPQHF | TGTGCCAGTATCGACAGGGGACAGGGGAACAATCAGCCCCAGCATTTT | TRBD1 | - | TRBV19 | 16 | TRBJ1-5
CASSPGQGSNEQFF | TGTGCCAGCAGCCCGGGACAGGGGTCCAATGAGCAGTTCTTC | TRBD1 | - | TRBV11-3 | 14 | TRBJ2-1
CASSPQNTEAFF | TGTGCCAGCAGTCCCCAGAACACTGAAGCTTTCTTT | - | - | TRBV12-3/TRBV12-4 | 12 | TRBJ1-1
CASSQVPGANYGYTF | TGTGCCAGCAGCCAAGTTCCGGGTGCGAACTATGGCTACACCTTC | - | - | TRBV3-1/TRBV3-2 | 15 | TRBJ1-2
CASSTRQIATNEKLFF | TGTGCCAGCAGCACACGACAGATTGCAACTAATGAAAAACTGTTTTTT | - | few | TRBV11-2 | 16 | TRBJ1-4
CASSQTSGGPNTGELFF | TGTGCCAGCAGCCAGACTAGCGGGGGGCCGAACACCGGGGAGCTGTTTTTT | TRBD2 | - | TRBV3-1/TRBV3-2 | 17 | TRBJ2-2
CASTYRPGNYGYTF | TGTGCCAGTACTTACCGGCCAGGAAACTATGGCTACACCTTC | - | - | TRBV27 | 14 | TRBJ1-2
CASSFDRGPDTQYF | TGTGCCAGCAGCTTCGACAGGGGGCCCGATACGCAGTATTTT | TRBD1 | - | TRBV7-2 | 14 | TRBJ2-3
CASSPALAGAKNIQYF | TGTGCCAGCAGTCCCGCGCTAGCGGGGGCCAAAAACATTCAGTACTTC | TRBD2 | - | TRBV6-2/TRBV6-3 | 16 | TRBJ2-4
CASSLFQGSNQPQHF | TGCGCCAGCAGTCTCTTCCAGGGAAGCAATCAGCCCCAGCATTTT | - | - | TRBV23-1 | 15 | TRBJ1-5
CASSFTGGIDYGYTF | TGCGCCAGCAGTTTTACAGGGGGCATTGACTATGGCTACACCTTC | TRBD1 | - | TRBV5-1 | 15 | TRBJ1-2
CASSYLGANGYTF | TGTGCCAGCAGTTACTTGGGGGCGAACGGCTACACCTTC | - | - | TRBV6-2/TRBV6-3 | 13 | TRBJ1-2
CATSRDLGGRETQYF | TGTGCCACCAGCAGAGATTTAGGGGGCAGGGAGACCCAGTACTTC | TRBD1 | - | TRBV15 | 15 | TRBJ2-5
CASSVGQSTGNTIYF | TGTGCCAGCAGCGTAGGACAGTCAACTGGAAACACCATATATTTT | - | - | TRBV9 | 15 | TRBJ1-3
CASSLRAEGTEAFF | TGTGCCAGCAGCTTGCGGGCGGAAGGAACTGAAGCTTTCTTT | - | medium-sized | TRBV7-9 | 14 | TRBJ1-1
CASSSRTGVGEKLFF | TGTGCCAGTAGTTCCCGGACAGGGGTCGGTGAAAAACTGTTTTTT | TRBD1 | - | TRBV19 | 15 | TRBJ1-4
CASSTIPGTEKLFF | TGTGCCAGCAGCACCATCCCGGGAACTGAAAAACTGTTTTTT | - | - | TRBV7-2 | 14 | TRBJ1-4
CASSQGWQGAGELFF | TGTGCCAGCAGCCAAGGTTGGCAGGGGGCCGGGGAGCTGTTTTTT | TRBD1 | - | TRBV3-1/TRBV3-2 | 15 | TRBJ2-2
CASSIMGTESYGYTF | TGTGCCAGTAGTATTATGGGGACAGAGAGCTATGGCTACACCTTC | TRBD1 | - | TRBV19 | 15 | TRBJ1-2
CASSLGTGSTEAFF | TGTGCCAGCAGTTTAGGGACAGGGAGTACTGAAGCTTTCTTT | TRBD1 | - | TRBV27 | 14 | TRBJ1-1
CASSQEPRGTNTEAFF | TGTGCCAGCAGCCAAGAGCCACGGGGTACGAACACTGAAGCTTTCTTT | - | - | TRBV4-2 | 16 | TRBJ1-1
CASSLEPYGYTF | TGTGCCAGCAGCTTAGAGCCCTATGGCTACACCTTC | - | - | TRBV7-9 | 12 | TRBJ1-2
CASSEFRGSQTASYEQYF | TGCGCCAGCAGTGAGTTCCGTGGTAGTCAGACAGCGTCCTACGAGCAGTACTTC | - | - | TRBV10-2 | 18 | TRBJ2-7
CASSYSRPRTGGVRIVQPQHF | TGTGCCAGCAGTTACTCAAGACCCCGGACAGGGGGTGTTCGTATCGTCCAGCCCCAGCATTTT | TRBD1 | - | TRBV6-2/TRBV6-3 | 21 | TRBJ1-5
CASSERDRTDTQYF | TGTGCCAGCAGTGAGAGGGACAGAACAGATACGCAGTATTTT | TRBD1 | - | TRBV6-1 | 14 | TRBJ2-3
CASSLDGGPYNEQFF | TGTGCCAGCAGCCTGGACGGGGGACCCTACAATGAGCAGTTCTTC | - | - | TRBV7-3 | 15 | TRBJ2-1
CASSLGQGASSNQPQHF | TGTGCCAGCAGCCTGGGACAGGGGGCGAGTAGCAATCAGCCCCAGCATTTT | TRBD1 | - | TRBV7-9 | 17 | TRBJ1-5
CASSSQGDTEAFF | TGTGCCAGCAGCTCACAGGGGGATACTGAAGCTTTCTTT | TRBD1 | - | TRBV7-8 | 13 | TRBJ1-1
CASSQRRGDGTDTQYF | TGTGCCAGCAGCCAGAGACGCGGGGACGGCACAGATACGCAGTATTTT | - | - | TRBV4-2 | 16 | TRBJ2-3
CASSQEGTGEARSQPQHF | TGCGCCAGCAGCCAAGAAGGGACAGGGGAAGCGCGTAGTCAGCCCCAGCATTTT | TRBD1 | - | TRBV4-1 | 18 | TRBJ1-5
CASSIDRGNNYGYTF | TGTGCCAGTAGTATCGACAGGGGAAATAACTATGGCTACACCTTC | TRBD1 | - | TRBV19 | 15 | TRBJ1-2
CASSYGLYSADTQYF | TGTGCCAGCAGTTACGGACTGTACTCCGCAGATACGCAGTATTTT | - | - | TRBV6-2/TRBV6-3 | 15 | TRBJ2-3
CSVERGTGISTNYSYTF | TGCAGCGTTGAGAGGGGGACAGGGATATCTACTAACTATAGCTACACCTTC | TRBD1 | - | TRBV29-1 | 17 | TRBJ1-2
CASSVGLAGGISQETQYF | TGTGCCAGCAGCGTAGGGCTAGCGGGGGGGATTTCCCAAGAGACCCAGTACTTC | TRBD2 | - | TRBV9 | 18 | TRBJ2-5
CASSLDGRSTDTQYF | TGTGCCAGCAGCTTAGATGGCAGGAGCACAGATACGCAGTATTTT | - | - | TRBV7-2 | 15 | TRBJ2-3
CASASGDRFLYGYTF | TGTGCCAGCGCATCAGGGGACAGGTTCCTGTATGGCTACACCTTC | TRBD1 | few | TRBV19 | 15 | TRBJ1-2
CASSLAGTHNQPQHF | TGTGCCAGCAGCTTAGCCGGGACACACAATCAGCCCCAGCATTTT | - | few | TRBV7-9 | 15 | TRBJ1-5
CASSSDSYQPQHF | TGTGCCAGCAGTTCTGACAGTTATCAGCCCCAGCATTTT | - | - | TRBV2 | 13 | TRBJ1-5
CASTSGRTDTQYF | TGTGCCAGTACCTCTGGCAGGACAGATACGCAGTATTTT | - | - | TRBV19 | 13 | TRBJ2-3
CASSLVAGELTDTQYF | TGTGCCAGCAGCTTAGTAGCGGGAGAACTCACAGATACGCAGTATTTT | TRBD2 | few | TRBV7-2 | 16 | TRBJ2-3
CASNRQATSGNTIYF | TGTGCCAGCAATAGACAGGCTACCTCTGGAAACACCATATATTTT | - | - | TRBV6-6 | 15 | TRBJ1-3
CASSLGGNTYGYTF | TGCGCCAGCAGCTTAGGAGGGAATACCTATGGCTACACCTTC | - | - | TRBV5-1 | 14 | TRBJ1-2
CASSLPGTGVAQPQHF | TGTGCCAGCAGTTTACCCGGGACAGGGGTGGCTCAGCCCCAGCATTTT | TRBD1 | - | TRBV28 | 16 | TRBJ1-5
CASSFVIAGAVEQFF | TGTGCCAGCAGCTTCGTGATAGCGGGGGCCGTCGAGCAGTTCTTC | TRBD2 | - | TRBV7-2 | 15 | TRBJ2-1